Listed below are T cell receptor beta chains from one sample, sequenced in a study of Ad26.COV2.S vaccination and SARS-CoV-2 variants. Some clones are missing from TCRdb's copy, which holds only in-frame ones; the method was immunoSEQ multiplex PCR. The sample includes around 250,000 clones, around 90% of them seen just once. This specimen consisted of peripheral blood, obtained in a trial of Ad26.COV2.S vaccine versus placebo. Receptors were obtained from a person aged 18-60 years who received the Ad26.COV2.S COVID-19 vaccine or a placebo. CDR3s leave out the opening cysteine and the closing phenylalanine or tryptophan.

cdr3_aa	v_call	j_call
ASSLALGGGEQY	TRBV5-8	TRBJ2-7
ASSVTLGPGTQY	TRBV5-1	TRBJ2-5
ATSDFEGTSSLNEQF	TRBV24-1	TRBJ2-1
ASSQGRGYTEAF	TRBV4-1	TRBJ1-1
AWSVNEGYGYT	TRBV30	TRBJ1-2
ASSKGPSGRAINEQF	TRBV21-1	TRBJ2-1
ASSQDKPTGTDTQY	TRBV3-1/TRBV3-2	TRBJ2-3
ASSRSGRGTNEQF	TRBV7-2	TRBJ2-1
ASTGGGRTDTQY	TRBV6-6	TRBJ2-3
ASSYRGLAGGGSQY	TRBV6-6	TRBJ2-5
ASITGGSYNSPLH	TRBV4-1	TRBJ1-6
ASSPRDGGSPLH	TRBV9	TRBJ1-6
AISESMTGAGNTIY	TRBV10-3	TRBJ1-3
ASSVVAGDYNEQF	TRBV9	TRBJ2-1